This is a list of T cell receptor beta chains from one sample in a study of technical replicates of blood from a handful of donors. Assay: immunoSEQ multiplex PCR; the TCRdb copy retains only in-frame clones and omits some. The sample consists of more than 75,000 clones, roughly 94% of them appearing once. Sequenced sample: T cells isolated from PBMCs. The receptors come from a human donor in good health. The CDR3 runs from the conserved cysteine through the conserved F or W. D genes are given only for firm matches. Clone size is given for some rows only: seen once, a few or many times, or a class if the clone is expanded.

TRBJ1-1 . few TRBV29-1 CSVEGGGYKAEAFF TGCAGCGTTGAAGGGGGAGGGTATAAGGCTGAAGCTTTCTTT
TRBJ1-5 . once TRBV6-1 CASNRGGAINQPQHF TGTGCCAGCAACCGAGGAGGGGCTATTAATCAGCCCCAGCATTTT
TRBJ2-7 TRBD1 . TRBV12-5 CASGLVKTGQEFDEQYF TGTGCTAGTGGTTTGGTGAAGACGGGACAGGAGTTCGACGAGCAGTACTTC
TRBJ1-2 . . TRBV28 CASNPPGGGRNGYTF TGTGCCAGCAACCCTCCCGGGGGGGGCAGAAATGGCTACACCTTC
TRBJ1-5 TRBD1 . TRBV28 CASSPLPGQSNQPQHF TGTGCCAGCAGTCCCCTCCCGGGACAGAGCAATCAGCCCCAGCATTTT
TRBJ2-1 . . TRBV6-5 CASSRIRLVYNEQFF TGTGCCAGCAGCCGCATCCGACTAGTCTACAATGAGCAGTTCTTC
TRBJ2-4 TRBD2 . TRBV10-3 CAIERETSGRAVGAKNIQYF TGTGCCATCGAGAGGGAGACTAGCGGGAGGGCGGTAGGAGCCAAAAACATTCAGTACTTC
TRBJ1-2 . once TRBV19 CASSRGVYYGYTF TGTGCCAGTAGTCGGGGAGTTTACTATGGCTACACCTTC
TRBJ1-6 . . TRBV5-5 CASSLATADSPLHF TGTGCCAGCAGCTTGGCGACAGCCGATTCACCCCTCCACTTT
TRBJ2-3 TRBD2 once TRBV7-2 CASSLTSGGPTDTQYF TGTGCCAGCAGCCTTACTAGCGGGGGACCCACAGATACGCAGTATTTT
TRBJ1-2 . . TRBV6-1 CASSEALGGYTF TGTGCCAGCAGTGAAGCGCTAGGAGGCTACACCTTC
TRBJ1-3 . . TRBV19 CASRQGSGNTIYF TGTGCCAGTAGGCAGGGGAGTGGAAACACCATATATTTT
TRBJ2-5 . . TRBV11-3 CASSPRGRQVPLREETQYF TGTGCCAGCAGCCCTCGTGGCAGGCAGGTCCCTTTACGTGAAGAGACCCAGTACTTC
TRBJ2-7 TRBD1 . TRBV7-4 CASSLGQGEGITNSYEQYF TGTGCCAGCAGCTTAGGACAGGGGGAGGGGATTACTAACTCCTACGAGCAGTACTTC
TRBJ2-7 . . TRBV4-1 CASSQEVGGWSYEQYF TGCGCCAGCAGCCAAGAAGTTGGCGGTTGGTCCTACGAGCAGTACTTC
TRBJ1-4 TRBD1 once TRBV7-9 CASDRGSTNEKLFF TGTGCCAGCGACAGGGGTTCAACTAATGAAAAACTGTTTTTT
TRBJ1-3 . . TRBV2 CASSEAGGVGNTIYF TGTGCCAGCAGTGAAGCAGGAGGGGTTGGAAACACCATATATTTT
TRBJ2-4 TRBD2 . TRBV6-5 CASCGGFAKNIQYF TGTGCCAGCTGCGGGGGTTTTGCCAAAAACATTCAGTACTTC
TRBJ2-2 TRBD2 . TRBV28 CASSRTSGRGGELFF TGTGCCAGCAGCCGGACTAGCGGGAGAGGCGGGGAGCTGTTTTTT
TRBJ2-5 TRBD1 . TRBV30 CAWSGGTGGWETQYF TGTGCCTGGAGTGGCGGGACAGGGGGCTGGGAGACCCAGTACTTC
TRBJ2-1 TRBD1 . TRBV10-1 CASSKYRGLSYNEQFF TGCGCCAGCAGTAAATACAGGGGGCTGTCCTACAATGAGCAGTTCTTC
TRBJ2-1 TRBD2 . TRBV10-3 CAISEKWTSWQDEQFF TGTGCCATCAGTGAGAAGTGGACTAGCTGGCAGGATGAGCAGTTCTTC
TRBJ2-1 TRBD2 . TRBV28 CASSLGTSGNEQFF TGTGCCAGCAGTTTAGGGACTAGCGGCAATGAGCAGTTCTTC
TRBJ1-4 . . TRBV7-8 CASSWAGSTNEKLFF TGTGCCAGCAGCTGGGCAGGGTCCACTAATGAAAAACTGTTTTTT
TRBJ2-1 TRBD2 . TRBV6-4 CASSALAGNYNEQFF TGTGCCAGCAGTGCCCTAGCGGGGAACTACAATGAGCAGTTCTTC
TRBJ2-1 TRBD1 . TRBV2 CASRPDRTSNEQFF TGTGCCAGCAGGCCGGACAGGACCTCCAATGAGCAGTTCTTC
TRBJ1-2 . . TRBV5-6 CASSPGVMDYGYTF TGTGCCAGCAGCCCAGGGGTAATGGACTATGGCTACACCTTC
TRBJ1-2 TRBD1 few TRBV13 CASSQKGTGSLVAGYTF TGTGCCAGCAGCCAAAAGGGGACAGGATCCCTTGTGGCTGGCTACACCTTC
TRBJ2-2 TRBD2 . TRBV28 CASSIVGSGRSGELFF TGTGCCAGCAGCATAGTGGGTAGCGGGAGGTCCGGGGAGCTGTTTTTT
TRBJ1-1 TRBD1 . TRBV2 CASSFNRGNTEAFF TGTGCCAGCAGCTTTAACAGGGGGAACACTGAAGCTTTCTTT
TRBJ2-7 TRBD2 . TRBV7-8 CASSWGGEREQYF TGTGCCAGCAGCTGGGGGGGGGAACGGGAGCAGTACTTC
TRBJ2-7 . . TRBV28 CASSKRTDNLYEQYF TGTGCCAGCAGCAAGAGGACAGACAATCTATACGAGCAGTACTTC
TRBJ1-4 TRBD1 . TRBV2 CASSGTGEKLFF TGTGCCAGCAGTGGGACAGGGGAAAAACTGTTTTTT
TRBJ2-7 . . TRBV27 CASSMGRGTSYEQYF TGTGCCAGCAGTATGGGCCGGGGGACTTCCTACGAGCAGTACTTC
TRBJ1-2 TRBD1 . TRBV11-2 CASSYPTGIYGYTF TGTGCCAGCAGCTACCCGACAGGGATCTATGGCTACACCTTC
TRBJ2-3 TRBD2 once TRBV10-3 CAIKGWEGSDTQYF TGTGCCATCAAGGGGTGGGAGGGGTCAGATACGCAGTATTTT
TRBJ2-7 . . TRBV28 CASSPDRTKQYF TGTGCCAGCAGTCCGGACAGAACTAAGCAGTACTTC
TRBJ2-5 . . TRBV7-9 CASSLAGGRETQYF TGTGCCAGCAGCTTAGCGGGGGGTCGAGAGACCCAGTACTTC
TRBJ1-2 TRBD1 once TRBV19 CASSAGGANYGYTF TGTGCCAGTAGCGCAGGGGGCGCGAACTATGGCTACACCTTC
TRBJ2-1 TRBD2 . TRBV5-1 CASSPGLAGSQQFF TGCGCCAGCAGCCCCGGACTAGCGGGATCGCAGCAGTTCTTC
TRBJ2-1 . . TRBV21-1 CASKPAERSNNEQFF TGTGCCAGCAAACCGGCGGAAAGAAGTAACAATGAGCAGTTCTTC
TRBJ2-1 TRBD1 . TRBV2 CAYFRDRGNNEQFF TGTGCCTATTTCCGGGACAGGGGCAACAATGAGCAGTTCTTC
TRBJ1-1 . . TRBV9 CASSPGGTFEAFF TGTGCCAGCAGCCCCGGGGGAACTTTTGAAGCTTTCTTT
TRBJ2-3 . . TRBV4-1 CASSQKFPGQSDTQYF TGCGCCAGCAGCCAGAAATTCCCGGGACAATCAGATACGCAGTATTTT
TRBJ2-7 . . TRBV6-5 CASSYSPSLIYEQYF TGTGCCAGCAGTTACTCGCCCTCCCTAATATACGAGCAGTACTTC
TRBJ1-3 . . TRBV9 CASSVEVRGFAGNTIYF TGTGCCAGCAGCGTAGAAGTCCGAGGGTTCGCTGGAAACACCATATATTTT
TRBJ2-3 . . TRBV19 CAARPGGGGDTQYF TGTGCCGCCCGACCGGGGGGCGGCGGCGATACGCAGTATTTT
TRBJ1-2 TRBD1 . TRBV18 CASSPTGTGRYGYTF TGTGCCAGCTCACCAACCGGGACAGGGCGCTATGGCTACACCTTC
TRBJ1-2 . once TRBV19 CASSQGGPNNYGYTF TGTGCCAGTAGTCAAGGGGGACCGAATAACTATGGCTACACCTTC
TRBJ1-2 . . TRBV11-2 CASSLSGSSYGYTF TGTGCCAGCAGCTTATCAGGCAGCTCTTATGGCTACACCTTC